This T cell receptor (beta chain) was recovered during a study of blood T cell repertoires in COVID-19 (dated by TCRdb to about 2020). With regard to the full study: Samples covering the acute and convalescent phases of COVID-19 were provided by collaborators in the United States, Italy and Spain. Where available, HLA class I and class II types were obtained from metadata supplied by the sample provider rather than from assay-based typing. The sample metadata nearly always contained a de-identified subject ID, COVID-19 status, age in years and sex. The repertoires were made available in a free public database intended to serve as a resource for research on the immune response to SARS-CoV-2. Samples came from the ongoing ImmuneRACE study (first 160 participants) plus 1,254 subjects from 6 global collaborators. Subjects who had been exposed to COVID-19, were actively infected with it, or had recovered from it provided the deeply sampled blood TCRbeta repertoires that made up the dataset. The material from the prospective study consisted of cDNA or gDNA derived from T cells, B-cell-depleted T cells, or PBMCs. General conclusions and limits of the study: The amount of clinical and demographic metadata varied by source and participant and was provided uncurated.

TCRbeta CDR3 regions were amplified from genomic DNA by means of the immunoSEQ Assay, a bias-controlled multiplex PCR. Turning to the authors' computational methods: The number of nucleated cells in each sample was estimated by amplification of reference gene primers within the assay. To quantify the absolute abundance of each unique TCRbeta CDR3 rearrangement, sequence reads were collapsed and filtered. Productive Simpson clonality was computed per sample as the square root of Simpson's diversity index over productive rearrangements. TCRdb provides this immuneACCESS table in a form limited to in-frame rearrangements. Some clones are lacking; in checked studies, under half of them reflect an unresolved V gene, and why the rest are absent is not known. V and J calls and clone size are copied from that table; D and trimming were computed from the DNA. The sample records roughly 130,000 clones, about 85% of which are singletons. 2.5% of the sample is held by the ten biggest clonotypes.

Comments on this clone: What antigen it recognizes has not been identified. Base qualities were left out, and no much larger clone turns up one base away.

The CDR3 holds 18 amino acids from the cysteine to the phenylalanine. CDR3 DNA only is kept here, 54 bases in frame from base 1. For this chain, trimming is 0 bases at the V end and 2 bases at the J end, and the number of junction bases without a gene match is 9. Taken from the germline V gene, the CDR1 and CDR2 loops are MGHRA and YSYEKL. At one collaborating source in Seattle, patients were enrolled during active infection and were followed longitudinally through the course of disease. Collaborating institutions collected whole blood in K2EDTA tubes following their own protocols. Collaborator samples were shipped for TCRbeta analysis as frozen whole blood, isolated PBMCs, or DNA extracted from either sample type.

The sequence links TRBV4-1 to TRBJ1-5; 8 bases in the middle match TRBD1. The clonotype was recovered from a human donor with COVID-19, enrolled during active disease. The donor label of this sample is uncertain. The sample taken for sequencing was peripheral blood. The CDR3 region has the sequence CASSQDRRQGIGNQPQHF. Read as DNA, the sequence is TGCGCCAGCAGCCAAGATCGTAGACAGGGGATAGGCAATCAGCCCCAGCATTTT.